Listed below are T cell receptor beta chains from one sample, sequenced in a study of beta chain features in type 1 diabetes. Sequenced by immunoSEQ multiplex PCR; TCRdb stores in-frame clones only, minus some. The sample has 350,000 to 400,000 clones, around 16% seen once. Sequencing was carried out using naive CD4+ T cells from blood. Receptors were obtained from a young woman in good health. The CDR3 runs from the conserved cysteine through the conserved F or W. Each record gives: J gene, D gene, V gene, clone size, CDR3 protein, CDR3 DNA. The D gene is left open where the match is weak. Clone size is stated in some rows and not others, as once, few, many or a class when expanded.

TRBJ2-1	.	TRBV5-1	.	CASSPDSNLYNEQFF	TGCGCCAGCAGCCCGGACTCTAACCTCTACAATGAGCAGTTCTTC
TRBJ1-2	.	TRBV9	few	CASSVGGAVYGYTF	TGTGCCAGCAGCGTAGGGGGCGCAGTCTATGGCTACACCTTC
TRBJ2-1	TRBD2	TRBV7-8	once	CASTRAGVTYNEQFF	TGTGCCAGCACCAGAGCGGGAGTCACCTACAATGAGCAGTTCTTC
TRBJ2-7	TRBD2	TRBV28	.	CASRRDYFYEQYF	TGTGCCAGCAGAAGGGACTATTTCTACGAGCAGTACTTC
TRBJ1-5	TRBD1	TRBV7-9	.	CASSLDRGYSNQPQHF	TGTGCCAGCAGCTTGGACAGGGGCTATAGCAATCAGCCCCAGCATTTT
TRBJ1-1	.	TRBV5-1	.	CASSFWTAMNTEAFF	TGCGCCAGCAGCTTCTGGACAGCTATGAACACTGAAGCTTTCTTT
TRBJ1-5	TRBD1	TRBV4-1	few	CASSPMTGIQPQHF	TGCGCCAGCAGCCCAATGACAGGGATTCAGCCCCAGCATTTT
TRBJ1-5	.	TRBV30	.	CAWSLGAAQPQHF	TGTGCCTGGAGTTTGGGGGCTGCTCAGCCCCAGCATTTT
TRBJ1-2	.	TRBV13	.	CASSITGISGYTF	TGTGCCAGCAGCATTACAGGGATATCGGGCTACACCTTC
TRBJ2-1	TRBD2	TRBV7-2	.	CASSLGPAGVSYNEQFF	TGTGCCAGCAGCCTAGGGCCAGCGGGAGTCAGTTACAATGAGCAGTTCTTC
TRBJ2-7	TRBD1	TRBV28	.	CASMRDRPYSEQYF	TGTGCCAGCATGAGGGACAGGCCCTACTCCGAGCAGTACTTC
TRBJ2-7	.	TRBV5-1	few	CASRRTVLTYEQYF	TGCGCCAGCAGAAGAACGGTACTTACCTACGAGCAGTACTTC
TRBJ1-3	TRBD1	TRBV4-1	few	CASSLQGASGNTIYF	TGCGCCAGCAGCTTACAGGGGGCGTCGGGAAACACCATATATTTT
TRBJ2-3	TRBD1	TRBV29-1	.	CSVARDRGDTDTQYF	TGCAGCGTCGCCCGGGACAGGGGCGACACAGATACGCAGTATTTT
TRBJ2-1	.	TRBV5-1	.	CASSLEIRQAGEQFF	TGCGCCAGCAGCTTGGAAATTCGACAGGCCGGCGAGCAGTTCTTC
TRBJ2-1	.	TRBV11-2	few	CASSFIRGPYNEQFF	TGTGCCAGCAGCTTCATTAGGGGCCCCTACAATGAGCAGTTCTTC